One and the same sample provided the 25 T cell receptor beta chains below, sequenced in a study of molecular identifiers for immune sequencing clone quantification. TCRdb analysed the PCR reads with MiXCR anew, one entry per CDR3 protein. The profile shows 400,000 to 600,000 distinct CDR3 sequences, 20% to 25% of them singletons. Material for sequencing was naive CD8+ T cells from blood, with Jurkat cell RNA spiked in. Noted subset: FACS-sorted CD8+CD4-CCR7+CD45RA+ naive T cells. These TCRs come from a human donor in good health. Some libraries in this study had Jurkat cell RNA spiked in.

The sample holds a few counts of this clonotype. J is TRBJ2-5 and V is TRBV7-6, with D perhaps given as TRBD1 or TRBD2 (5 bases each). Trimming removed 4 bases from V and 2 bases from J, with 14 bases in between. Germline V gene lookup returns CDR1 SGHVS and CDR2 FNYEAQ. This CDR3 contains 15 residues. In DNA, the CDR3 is TGTGCCAGCAGCTCCGAATCGGGGCCTCAAGAGACCCAGTACTTC. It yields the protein CASSSESGPQETQYF.

CDR3 residues: CSVVAGGSYEQYF. In DNA, the CDR3 is TGCAGCGTTGTAGCGGGAGGTTCCTACGAGCAGTACTTC. The chain is built from TRBV29-1 and TRBJ2-7, with 10 bases lining up with TRBD2. Trimming took 4 bases from V and 1 from J; bases not matched to a gene: 1. Germline CDR1 and CDR2: SQVTM and ANQGSEA. CDR3 length equals 13 residues.

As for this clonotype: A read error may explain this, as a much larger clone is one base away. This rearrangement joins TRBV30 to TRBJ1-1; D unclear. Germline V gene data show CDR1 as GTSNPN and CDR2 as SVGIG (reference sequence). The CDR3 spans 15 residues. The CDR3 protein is CARSVGSGMNTEAFF. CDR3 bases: TGTGCCCGGAGTGTGGGGTCAGGAATGAACACTGAAGCTTTCTTT.

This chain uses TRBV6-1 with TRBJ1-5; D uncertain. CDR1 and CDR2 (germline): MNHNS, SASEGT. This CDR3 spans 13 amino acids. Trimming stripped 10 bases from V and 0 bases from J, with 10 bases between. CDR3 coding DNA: TGTGCCACCAGGACGGATAGCAATCAGCCCCAGCATTTT. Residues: CATRTDSNQPQHF.

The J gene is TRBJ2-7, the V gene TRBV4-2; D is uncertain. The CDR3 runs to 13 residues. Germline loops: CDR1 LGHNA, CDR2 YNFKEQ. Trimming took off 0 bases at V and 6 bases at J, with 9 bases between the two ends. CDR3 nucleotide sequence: TGTGCCAGCAGCCAAGAGATAGCCGGCGAGCAGTACTTC. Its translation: CASSQEIAGEQYF.

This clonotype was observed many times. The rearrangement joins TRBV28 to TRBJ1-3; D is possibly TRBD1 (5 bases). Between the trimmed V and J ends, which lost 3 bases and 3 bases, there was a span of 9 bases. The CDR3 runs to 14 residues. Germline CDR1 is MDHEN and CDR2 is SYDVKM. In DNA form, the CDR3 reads TGTGCCAGCAGTTTTCGGGGCGTTGGAAACACCATATATTTT. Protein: CASSFRGVGNTIYF.

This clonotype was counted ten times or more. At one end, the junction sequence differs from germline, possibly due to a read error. Here the CDR3 DNA reads TGTGCCACCAGTTATCTAGGGGGCAATCAGCCCCAGCATTTT. Protein sequence: CATSYLGGNQPQHF. The V call is TRBV6-2 or TRBV6-3, the J call TRBJ1-5, with D maybe TRBD1 (5 bases). There are 14 residues in the CDR3. Germline lookup yields CDR1 MNHEY and CDR2 SVGEGT.

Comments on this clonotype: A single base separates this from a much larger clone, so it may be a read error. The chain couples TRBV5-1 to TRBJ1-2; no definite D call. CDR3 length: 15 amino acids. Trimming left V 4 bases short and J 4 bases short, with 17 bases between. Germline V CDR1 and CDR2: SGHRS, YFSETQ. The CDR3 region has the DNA TGCGCCAGCAGCCCTCAACCGGCGGATACCTATGGCTACACCTTC. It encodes CASSPQPADTYGYTF.

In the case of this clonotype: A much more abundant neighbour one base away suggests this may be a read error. The CDR3: CVSSAAGAQYF. Here the CDR3 DNA reads TGTGTCAGCAGTGCTGCGGGGGCCCAGTACTTC. The V and J genes are TRBV7-9 and TRBJ2-5; 7 nucleotides agree with TRBD2. CDR3 length equals 11 residues. From germline, CDR1 is SEHNR and CDR2 FQNEAQ (reference sequence).

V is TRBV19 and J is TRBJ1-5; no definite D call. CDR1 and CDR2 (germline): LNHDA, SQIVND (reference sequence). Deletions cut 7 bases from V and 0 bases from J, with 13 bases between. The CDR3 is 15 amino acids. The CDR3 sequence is CASTDYSYSNQPQHF. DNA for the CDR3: TGTGCCAGTACCGACTATAGTTATAGCAATCAGCCCCAGCATTTT.

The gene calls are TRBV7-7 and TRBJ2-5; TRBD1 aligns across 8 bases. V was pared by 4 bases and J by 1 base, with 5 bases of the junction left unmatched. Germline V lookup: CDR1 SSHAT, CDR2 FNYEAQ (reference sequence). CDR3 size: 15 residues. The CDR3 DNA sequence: TGTGCCAGCAGCTGGTCAACAGGGGGCCAAGAGACCCAGTACTTC. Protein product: CASSWSTGGQETQYF.

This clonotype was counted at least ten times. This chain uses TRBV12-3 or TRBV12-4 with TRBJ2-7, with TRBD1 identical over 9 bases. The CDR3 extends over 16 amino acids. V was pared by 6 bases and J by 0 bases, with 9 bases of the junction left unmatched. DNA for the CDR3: TGTGCCAGCAGCCCCGGGGGACAGGGAAGCTCCTACGAGCAGTACTTC. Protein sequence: CASSPGGQGSSYEQYF.

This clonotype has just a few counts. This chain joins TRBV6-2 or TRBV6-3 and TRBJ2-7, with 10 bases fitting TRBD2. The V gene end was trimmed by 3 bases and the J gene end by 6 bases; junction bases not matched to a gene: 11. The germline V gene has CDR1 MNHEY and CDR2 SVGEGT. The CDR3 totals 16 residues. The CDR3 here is CASSYVLAGARGEQYF. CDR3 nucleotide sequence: TGTGCCAGCAGTTATGTCCTAGCGGGGGCGCGTGGCGAGCAGTACTTC.

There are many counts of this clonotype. The CDR3 DNA is TGCGCCAGCAGCTTGGATGGATTTACGGCGGACTACGAGCAGTACTTC. It codes for CASSLDGFTADYEQYF. The rearrangement uses TRBV5-1 and TRBJ2-7, with D hard to call. V lost 0 bases, J lost 3 bases, and 16 bases lay in between. The germline gives CDR1 SGHRS, CDR2 YFSETQ. This CDR3 contains 16 residues. Drawing the rest from reference TRBV5-1 and TRBJ2-7, the complete variable domain is KAGVTQTPRYLIKTRGQQVTLSCSPISGHRSVSWYQQTPGQGLQFLFEYFSETQRNKGNFPGRFSGRQFSNSRSEMNVSTLELGDSALYLCASSLDGFTADYEQYFGPGTRLTVT.

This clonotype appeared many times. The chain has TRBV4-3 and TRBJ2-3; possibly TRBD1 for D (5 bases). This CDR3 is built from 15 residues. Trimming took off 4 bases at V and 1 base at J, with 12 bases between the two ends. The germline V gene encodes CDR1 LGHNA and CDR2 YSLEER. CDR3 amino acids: CASSPWGQRTDTQYF. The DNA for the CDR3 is TGCGCCAGCAGCCCCTGGGGCCAGCGCACAGATACGCAGTATTTT.

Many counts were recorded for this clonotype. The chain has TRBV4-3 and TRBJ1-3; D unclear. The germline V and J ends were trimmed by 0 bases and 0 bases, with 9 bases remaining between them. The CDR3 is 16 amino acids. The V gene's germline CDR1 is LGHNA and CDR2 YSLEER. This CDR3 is CASSQDTKNSGNTIYF. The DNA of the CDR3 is TGCGCCAGCAGCCAAGATACTAAGAACTCTGGAAACACCATATATTTT.

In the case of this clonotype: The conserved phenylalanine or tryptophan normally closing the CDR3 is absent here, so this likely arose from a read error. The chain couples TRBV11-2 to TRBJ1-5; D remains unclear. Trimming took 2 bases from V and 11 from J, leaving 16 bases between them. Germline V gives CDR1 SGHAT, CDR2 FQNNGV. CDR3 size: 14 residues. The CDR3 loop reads CASSLSADPLTQHV. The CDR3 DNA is TGTGCCAGCAGCTTATCAGCCGACCCATTGACCCAGCATGTT.

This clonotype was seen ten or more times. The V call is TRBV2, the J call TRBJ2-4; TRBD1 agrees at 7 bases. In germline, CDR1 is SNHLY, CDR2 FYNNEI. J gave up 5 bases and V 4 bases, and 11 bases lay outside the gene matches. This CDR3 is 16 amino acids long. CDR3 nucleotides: TGTGCCAGCAGTGCAGCCCCGAGAGGGGGCGAAAACATTCAGTACTTC. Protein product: CASSAAPRGGENIQYF.

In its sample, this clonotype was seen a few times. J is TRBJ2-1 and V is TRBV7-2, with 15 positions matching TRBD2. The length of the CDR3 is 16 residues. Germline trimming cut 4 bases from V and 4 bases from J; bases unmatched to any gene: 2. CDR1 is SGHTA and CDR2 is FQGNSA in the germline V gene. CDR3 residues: CASSWGLAGGYNEQFF. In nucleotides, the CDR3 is TGTGCCAGCAGCTGGGGACTAGCGGGGGGATACAATGAGCAGTTCTTC.

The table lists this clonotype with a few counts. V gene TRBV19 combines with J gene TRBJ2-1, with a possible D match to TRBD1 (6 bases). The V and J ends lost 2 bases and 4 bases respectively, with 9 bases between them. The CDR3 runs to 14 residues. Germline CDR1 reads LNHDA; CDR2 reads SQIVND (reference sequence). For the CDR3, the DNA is TGTGCCAGTAGTATACAGGGGAGTTACAATGAGCAGTTCTTC. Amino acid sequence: CASSIQGSYNEQFF.

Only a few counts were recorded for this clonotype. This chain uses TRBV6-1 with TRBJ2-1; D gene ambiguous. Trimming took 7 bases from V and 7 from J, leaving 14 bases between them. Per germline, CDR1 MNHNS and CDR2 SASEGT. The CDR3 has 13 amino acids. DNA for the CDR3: TGTGCCAGCATCGACGGCCTGTCGAATGAGCAGTTCTTC. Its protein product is CASIDGLSNEQFF.

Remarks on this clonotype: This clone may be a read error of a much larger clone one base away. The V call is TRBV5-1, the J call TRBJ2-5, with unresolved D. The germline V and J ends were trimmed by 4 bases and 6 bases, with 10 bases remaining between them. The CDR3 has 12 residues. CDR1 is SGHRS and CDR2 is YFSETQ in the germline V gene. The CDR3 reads CASSPYGKTQYF. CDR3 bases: TGCGCCAGCAGCCCTTATGGGAAGACCCAGTACTTC.

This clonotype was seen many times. The CDR3 region is CASSKRGEGNQPQHF. CDR3 DNA sequence: TGTGCCAGCAGCAAACGGGGGGAAGGCAATCAGCCCCAGCATTTT. The V call is TRBV21-1, the J call TRBJ1-5; the DNA was not used to check the table's D call, TRBD1. TRBV21-1 is termed a pseudogene. CDR3 length: 15 amino acids.

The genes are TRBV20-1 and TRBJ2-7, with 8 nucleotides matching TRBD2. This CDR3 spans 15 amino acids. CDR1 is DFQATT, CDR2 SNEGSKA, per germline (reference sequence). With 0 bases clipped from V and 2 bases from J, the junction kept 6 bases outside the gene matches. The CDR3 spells CSARDQELAAYEQYF. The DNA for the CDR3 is TGCAGTGCTAGAGATCAAGAACTAGCGGCCTACGAGCAGTACTTC.

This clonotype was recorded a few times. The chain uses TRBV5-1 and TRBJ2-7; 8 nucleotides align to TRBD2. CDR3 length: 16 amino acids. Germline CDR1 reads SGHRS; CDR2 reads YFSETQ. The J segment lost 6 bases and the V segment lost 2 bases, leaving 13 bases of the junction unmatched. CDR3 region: CASSLVTGGGPFEQYF. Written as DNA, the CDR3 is TGCGCCAGCAGCTTAGTTACGGGCGGGGGGCCTTTCGAGCAGTACTTC.